One sample yielded the 26 T cell receptor beta chains listed below, sequenced in a study of vaccination effects on CD4 cells after COVID-19. Sequenced by immunoSEQ multiplex PCR; TCRdb stores in-frame clones only, minus some. This sample has about 73,000 clones, with about 70% found just once. These receptors lack a known antigen. Prior to sequencing, the ViraFEST assay stimulated PBMC with viral peptide pools, which expanded the antigen-specific CD4+ T cells. Culture proceeded for 10 days, and CD4+ T cells were then isolated. In the vaccine recipients, nucleocapsid antibodies were negative and there was no prior SARS-CoV-2 infection. The sequences come from CD4+ T cells from PBMCs cultured with HCoV-NL63 spike peptides, collected before COVID-19 vaccination. The receptor source for this set is a human donor who received a COVID-19 vaccine.

The rearrangement links TRBV30 to TRBJ2-1; possibly TRBD1 for D (5 bases). V lost 4 bases and J lost 0, with 7 bases in between. Germline CDR1 and CDR2: GTSNPN and SVGIG (reference sequence). The CDR3 loop spans 13 amino acids. CDR3 in amino acids: CAWTRASYNEQFF. The CDR3 nucleotides are TGTGCCTGGACCAGGGCCTCCTACAATGAGCAGTTCTTC.

In this sample, this clone turned up once. The chain recombines TRBV3-1 (or the pseudogene TRBV3-2) with TRBJ2-5; 12 positions agree with TRBD1. The germline V gene has CDR1 LGHDT and CDR2 YNNKEL (reference sequence). Trimming took 4 bases from V and 5 from J; bases not matched to a gene: 11. This CDR3 has 17 residues. CDR3 in amino acids: CASSPKPGTGGWETQYF. The DNA for the CDR3 is TGTGCCAGCAGCCCGAAACCCGGGACAGGGGGCTGGGAGACCCAGTACTTC.

The chain employs TRBV24-1 and TRBJ2-3; D is possibly TRBD1 or TRBD2 (5 bases each). The V end was cut by 5 bases, the J end by 4 bases, with 15 bases between. CDR3 size: 15 residues. The germline V gene encodes CDR1 KGHDR and CDR2 SFDVKD. The CDR3 sequence is CATSAAGSSADTQYF. The CDR3 DNA follows: TGTGCCACCAGTGCGGCAGGGAGTTCAGCAGATACGCAGTATTTT.

This chain uses TRBV7-3 with TRBJ1-1, with 8 bases lining up with TRBD1. Germline V gene lookup returns CDR1 SGHTA and CDR2 FQGTGA. CDR3 length equals 14 residues. V dropped 5 bases and J dropped 4; count of bases not matched to a gene: 6. CDR3 sequence: CASSAGTGGTEAFF. In DNA form, the CDR3 reads TGTGCCAGCAGCGCGGGGACAGGCGGCACTGAAGCTTTCTTT.

The rearrangement uses TRBV4-1 and TRBJ1-5; D uncertain. Germline CDR1 and CDR2: MGHRA and YSYEKL. Trimming pared 0 bases from V and 0 bases from J, leaving 9 bases between. This CDR3 has 16 residues. The CDR3 protein is CASSQDPDHSNQPQHF. CDR3 sequence (DNA): TGCGCCAGCAGCCAAGATCCGGACCATAGCAATCAGCCCCAGCATTTT.

For the CDR3, the DNA is TGTGCCAGAAGCCCCCGGAAGCCCGAGCAGTACGTC. Translation: CARSPRKPEQYV. The chain recombines TRBV5-3 with TRBJ2-7, with D hard to call. TRBV5-3 is an open reading frame whose function is uncertain. The CDR3 runs to 12 residues. V was shortened by 4 bases and J by 6 bases, with 11 bases between the two germline ends.

This clone was seen just once. The chain couples TRBV5-1 to TRBJ2-3, with TRBD2 matching 7 bases. V lost 6 bases, J lost 3 bases, and 10 bases stayed unmatched. The CDR3 covers 15 residues. Germline CDR1 SGHRS, CDR2 YFSETQ. CDR3 sequence: CASKTYSGLTDTQYF. CDR3 nucleotides: TGCGCCAGCAAGACTTATAGCGGGCTGACAGATACGCAGTATTTT.

The chain recombines TRBV11-2 with TRBJ1-2; D gene ambiguous. V gave up 4 bases and J gave up 2 bases, with 5 bases separating them. The CDR3 is 12 amino acids. Germline loops: CDR1 SGHAT, CDR2 FQNNGV. The CDR3 DNA follows: TGTGCCAGCAGCTCCGAAAACTATGGCTACACCTTC. The encoded protein is CASSSENYGYTF.

This rearrangement joins TRBV5-1 to TRBJ2-3; D remains unclear. The CDR3 totals 16 residues. V lost 0 bases and J 0 bases, leaving 11 bases between the germline ends. CDR1 SGHRS and CDR2 YFSETQ come from the germline V gene. In nucleotides, the CDR3 is TGCGCCAGCAGCTTGGCTCCTAGACCTAGCACAGATACGCAGTATTTT. Its translation: CASSLAPRPSTDTQYF.

This chain links TRBV18 with TRBJ2-1; perhaps D is TRBD1 or TRBD2 (5 bases each). The germline V and J ends were trimmed by 7 bases and 3 bases, with 10 bases remaining between them. From germline, CDR1 is KGHSH and CDR2 LQKENI. The CDR3 contains 13 residues. CDR3: CASLLDSYNEQFF. In DNA form, the CDR3 reads TGTGCCAGCTTACTAGACAGCTACAATGAGCAGTTCTTC. Full variable domain (rest looked up from reference TRBV18 and TRBJ2-1): NAGVMQNPRHLVRRRGQEARLRCSPMKGHSHVYWYRQLPEEGLKFMVYLQKENIIDESGMPKERFSAEFPKEGPSILRIQQVVRGDSAAYFCASLLDSYNEQFFGPGTRLTVL.

V usage is TRBV4-1 and J usage is TRBJ1-5, with D unclear. CDR3 size: 15 residues. Germline CDR1 and CDR2: MGHRA and YSYEKL. Trimming took off 2 bases at V and 3 bases at J, with 11 bases between the two ends. CDR3 protein: CASSQQADFNQPQHF. The DNA for the CDR3 is TGCGCCAGCAGCCAACAAGCAGATTTCAATCAGCCCCAGCATTTT.

The table lists this clone with a few counts. The rearrangement links TRBV3-1 (or the pseudogene TRBV3-2) to TRBJ1-2, with unresolved D. This CDR3 has 13 amino acids. V gave up 3 bases and J gave up 4 bases, with 9 bases separating them. Germline CDR1 is LGHDT and CDR2 is YNNKEL (reference sequence). The DNA of the CDR3 is TGTGCCAGCAGCCAGGGATCAGTCTATGGCTACACCTTC. It encodes CASSQGSVYGYTF.

The rearrangement joins TRBV18 to TRBJ2-3, with D possibly being TRBD2 (6 bases). Between the trimmed V and J ends, which lost 5 bases and 3 bases, there was a span of 9 bases. CDR3 length equals 13 residues. Germline V gene lookup returns CDR1 KGHSH and CDR2 LQKENI. The CDR3: CASSVAETDTQYF. DNA for the CDR3: TGTGCCAGCTCAGTAGCGGAAACAGATACGCAGTATTTT.

For the CDR3, the DNA is TGTGCCAGCGCCGCCTGGACGAGGGGTGGCTACACCTTC. It codes for CASAAWTRGGYTF. The chain carries TRBV2 and TRBJ1-2; D perhaps matches TRBD1 (5 bases). CDR1 is SNHLY and CDR2 is FYNNEI in the germline V gene. V gave up 8 bases and J gave up 7 bases, with 17 bases separating them. The CDR3 contains 13 residues.

The chain links TRBV5-4 to TRBJ2-3, with no clear D. Trimming removed 0 bases from V and 0 bases from J, with 14 bases in between. Germline CDR1 SGHNT, CDR2 YYREEE (reference sequence). The CDR3 length is 17 residues. CDR3 sequence: CASSLDPGVFSTDTQYF. The CDR3 DNA reads as TGTGCCAGCAGCTTGGACCCTGGGGTATTTAGCACAGATACGCAGTATTTT.

The J gene is TRBJ1-2, the V gene TRBV29-1; 11 positions agree with TRBD1. Germline assignment: CDR1 SQVTM and CDR2 ANQGSEA. V lost 3 bases and J lost 7; bases outside the gene matches: 1. The CDR3 has 12 residues. The CDR3 loop is CSVEGTGGGYTF. CDR3 DNA sequence: TGCAGCGTTGAGGGGACAGGGGGTGGCTACACCTTC.

The chain joins TRBV6-5 to TRBJ2-7; D is perhaps TRBD1 or TRBD2 (5 bases each). Germline V CDR1 and CDR2: MNHEY, SVGAGI. With 6 bases removed from V and 2 bases from J, the gap between germline ends came to 11 bases. The CDR3 runs 13 residues. The DNA for the CDR3 is TGTGCCAGCAGCCAGGGACCGGCCTACGAGCAGTACGTC. Encoded protein: CASSQGPAYEQYV.

There are a few counts of this clone. J is TRBJ2-1 and V is TRBV20-1, with D hard to call. CDR3 length: 12 residues. The germline V gene encodes CDR1 DFQATT and CDR2 SNEGSKA (reference sequence). With 3 bases removed from V and 5 bases from J, the gap between germline ends came to 8 bases. CDR3 DNA sequence: TGCAGTGCTAGTGCTCGGGACAATGAGCAGTTCTTC. The encoded protein is CSASARDNEQFF.

The chain carries TRBV7-4 and TRBJ2-3, with a weak D call TRBD2 (6 bases). Trimming left V 4 bases short and J 2 bases short, with 16 bases between. The CDR3 spans 16 residues. Germline V gene data show CDR1 as SGHVT and CDR2 as SQSDAQ. CDR3 region: CASSWGVVIDTDTQYF. CDR3 nucleotide sequence: TGTGCCAGCAGCTGGGGGGTAGTAATCGACACAGATACGCAGTATTTT.

This CDR3 is CASSQYDRASNTGELFF. The CDR3 DNA reads TGTGCCAGCTCTCAATACGACAGGGCTTCGAACACCGGGGAGCTGTTTTTT. The chain links TRBV18 to TRBJ2-2; 7 bases align to TRBD1. Germline values: CDR1 KGHSH, CDR2 LQKENI. This CDR3 comprises 17 residues. The V gene end was trimmed by 6 bases and the J gene end by 0 bases; junction bases not matched to a gene: 10.

This clone was seen a handful of times. The chain uses TRBV19 and TRBJ1-2; possibly TRBD1 for D (5 bases). CDR1 is LNHDA and CDR2 is SQIVND in the germline V gene (reference sequence). The CDR3 consists of 14 residues. The V end lost 6 bases, the J end lost 2 bases, and 13 bases lay between the germline ends. In nucleotides, the CDR3 is TGTGCCAGTAGCCGGGACGGTGAAAACTATGGCTACACCTTC. Its translation: CASSRDGENYGYTF.

The gene calls are TRBV5-1 and TRBJ1-1; possible D gene TRBD1, 5 bases. The CDR3 contains 16 residues. Between the trimmed V and J ends, which lost 1 base and 8 bases, there was a span of 21 bases. Looked up from germline, CDR1 is SGHRS and CDR2 is YFSETQ. The CDR3 here is CASSLTILGVGGEAFF. The DNA for the CDR3 is TGCGCCAGCAGCTTGACTATTCTGGGGGTTGGCGGGGAAGCTTTCTTT.

The chain combines TRBV18 with TRBJ1-5; unclear D gene. There are 14 residues in the CDR3. CDR1 and CDR2 (germline): KGHSH, LQKENI. Between the trimmed V and J ends, which lost 4 bases and 0 bases, there was a span of 7 bases. CDR3 DNA sequence: TGTGCCAGCTCACAGAGCCATAGCAATCAGCCCCAGCATTTT. Protein: CASSQSHSNQPQHF.

This clone was seen more than once but under ten times. The chain combines TRBV11-2 with TRBJ1-6; 10 bases fit TRBD1. In germline, CDR1 is SGHAT, CDR2 FQNNGV. This CDR3 spans 14 amino acids. V lost 4 bases, J lost 8 bases, and 2 bases stayed unmatched. CDR3 amino acids: CASSSGTGDSPLHF. In nucleotides, the CDR3 is TGTGCCAGCAGCTCAGGGACAGGGGATTCACCCCTCCACTTT.

The chain combines TRBV19 with TRBJ1-1; the match to TRBD1 covers 10 bases. Germline trimming cut 1 base from V and 4 bases from J; bases unmatched to any gene: 6. Germline V gives CDR1 LNHDA, CDR2 SQIVND (reference sequence). This CDR3 has 16 residues. CDR3 loop: CASSIGPGQGLTEAFF. The CDR3 DNA follows: TGTGCCAGTAGTATAGGCCCGGGACAGGGGCTCACTGAAGCTTTCTTT.

This chain connects TRBV6-5 to TRBJ2-2, with D unclear. The V end lost 4 bases, the J end lost 5 bases, and 8 bases lay between the germline ends. Germline V gene sequence: CDR1 MNHEY, CDR2 SVGAGI. This CDR3 spans 13 amino acids. CDR3 protein: CASSWLGTGELFF. The DNA of the CDR3 is TGTGCCAGCAGTTGGTTAGGAACCGGGGAGCTGTTTTTT.